The TCR beta chain under discussion was sequenced for a study of T cells after yellow fever vaccination. On this clonotype itself: Its antigen is undetermined.

This CDR3 has 15 amino acids. Germline V gene data show CDR1 as MGHRA and CDR2 as YSYEKL. V lost 0 bases and J lost 4, with 12 bases in between. General study points: Post-booster reappearance was seen for most primary-vaccination clones (roughly 96% CD4, around 91% CD8). The secondary T-cell response peaked on day 5, not day 15, but was weaker. Among all clonotypes, a small share was observed in both CD4 and CD8 compartments.

TCRdb re-derived calls from the 5' RACE reads in MiXCR, one entry per CDR3 protein. Of about 320,000 distinct CDR3 sequences in the sample, around 4.5% were seen once. The sample here was PBMCs, taken 15 days after the yellow fever booster vaccination. The chain links TRBV4-1 to TRBJ1-2; D uncertain. The receptor was isolated from a man aged 18 to 29 who received the YFV17D yellow fever vaccine. The DNA of the CDR3 is TGCGCCAGCAGCCAAGATCCCGCCCGGGGCTATGGCTACACCTTC. Encoded protein: CASSQDPARGYGYTF.